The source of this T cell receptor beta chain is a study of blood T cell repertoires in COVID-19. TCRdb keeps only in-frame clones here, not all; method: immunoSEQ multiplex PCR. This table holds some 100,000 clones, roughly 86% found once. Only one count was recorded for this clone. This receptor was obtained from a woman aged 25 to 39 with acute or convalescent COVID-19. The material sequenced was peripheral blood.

This CDR3 is CASSLTSNYGYTF. CDR3 sequence (DNA): TGTGCCAGCAGTTTGACATCAAACTATGGCTACACCTTC. The chain has TRBV28 and TRBJ1-2; D call uncertain. V was cut by 3 bases and J by 2 bases, with 7 bases left in between. Germline CDR1 and CDR2: MDHEN and SYDVKM. This CDR3 is 13 amino acids long.